A selection of T cell receptor beta chains follows, all from one sample in a study of T cells after yellow fever vaccination. TCRdb ran MiXCR on the 5' RACE reads and lists one entry per CDR3 protein. Here the sample spans about 340,000 distinct CDR3 sequences, around 3.9% being singletons. This sample comprised PBMCs, obtained 5 days after the yellow fever booster vaccination. The source of these receptors is a man aged 18 to 30 who received the YFV17D yellow fever vaccine. CDR3s include the opening cysteine and the closing phenylalanine or tryptophan. The order of the fields is J gene, V gene, CDR3 protein.

TRBJ2-2	TRBV20-1	CSAYRGTGELFF
TRBJ2-2	TRBV20-1	CSARTRGNTGELFF
TRBJ1-5	TRBV20-1	CSARVGAQQPQHF
TRBJ2-3	TRBV7-2	CASSSAMRGSTDTQYF
TRBJ2-3	TRBV7-8	CASSLATGGRTDTQYF
TRBJ2-6	TRBV20-1	CSARGGGRHTEGSSAANVLTF
TRBJ1-2	TRBV5-1	CASSGPGEGYTF
TRBJ2-7	TRBV7-9	CASSSSGLGYEQYF
TRBJ2-1	TRBV3-1	CASSTERGGEQFF
TRBJ2-7	TRBV10-3	CAISPGQGTYEQYF
TRBJ2-1	TRBV7-8	CASGGSGAYNEQFF
TRBJ2-2	TRBV29-1	CSVFGAPDTGELFF
TRBJ2-3	TRBV5-5	CASRTGRTQYF
TRBJ1-1	TRBV12-3/TRBV12-4	CASSLRQSDTEAFF
TRBJ2-4	TRBV12-3/TRBV12-4	CASSRTVGNIQYF
TRBJ1-4	TRBV20-1	CSARDMTGNEKLFF
TRBJ1-6	TRBV4-1	CASSLRTLDNSPLHF
TRBJ2-1	TRBV11-2	CASSFNYNEQFF
TRBJ1-2	TRBV29-1	CSVARDNYGYTF
TRBJ1-5	TRBV13	CASSSPPSPSNQPQHF
TRBJ2-3	TRBV29-1	CSVAGTSADTQYF
TRBJ2-4	TRBV25-1	CASTGWEGAQNIQYF
TRBJ1-6	TRBV11-2	CASSLPDSPLHF
TRBJ1-5	TRBV6-2/TRBV6-3	CASSYGAVSNQPQHF
TRBJ1-5	TRBV27	CASSLGRFNQPQHF
TRBJ1-1	TRBV5-1	CASIGTSEAFF
TRBJ2-1	TRBV5-1	CASSLEGAREQFF
TRBJ1-2	TRBV18	CASSPVEGYTF
TRBJ1-3	TRBV29-1	CSVEDGTVGNTIYF
TRBJ2-2	TRBV5-1	CASSLAENTGELFF
TRBJ1-1	TRBV6-2/TRBV6-3	CASTLYGGGVMNTEAFF
TRBJ2-1	TRBV12-3/TRBV12-4	CASLTQGVEQFF
TRBJ2-5	TRBV12-3/TRBV12-4	CASRTSRFHETQYF
TRBJ2-1	TRBV2	CASDNYNEQFF
TRBJ2-5	TRBV20-1	CSATRQGTETQYF
TRBJ2-1	TRBV7-7	CASSLASGNEQFF
TRBJ1-1	TRBV7-2	CASSPYTGTDSEAFF
TRBJ1-3	TRBV7-8	CASSHRGSGNTIYF
TRBJ1-4	TRBV6-2/TRBV6-3	CASKNGNSNHATNEKLFF